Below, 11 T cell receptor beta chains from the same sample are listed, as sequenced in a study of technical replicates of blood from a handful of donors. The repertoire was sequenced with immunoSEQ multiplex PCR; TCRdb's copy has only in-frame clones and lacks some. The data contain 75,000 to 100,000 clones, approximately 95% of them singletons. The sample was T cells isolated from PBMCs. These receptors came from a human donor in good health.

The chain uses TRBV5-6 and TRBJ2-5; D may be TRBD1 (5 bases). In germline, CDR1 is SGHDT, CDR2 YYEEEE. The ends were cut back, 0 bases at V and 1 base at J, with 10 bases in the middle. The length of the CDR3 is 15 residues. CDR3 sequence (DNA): TGTGCCAGCAGCTTGGGGCAGGGCCTCCAAGAGACCCAGTACTTC. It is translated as CASSLGQGLQETQYF.

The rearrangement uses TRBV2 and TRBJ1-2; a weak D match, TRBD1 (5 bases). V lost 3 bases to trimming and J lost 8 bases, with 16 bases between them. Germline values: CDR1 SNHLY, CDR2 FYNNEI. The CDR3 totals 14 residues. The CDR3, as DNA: TGTGCCAGCAGTGATGGGCAGGGTTTCTTGGGCTACACCTTC. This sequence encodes CASSDGQGFLGYTF.

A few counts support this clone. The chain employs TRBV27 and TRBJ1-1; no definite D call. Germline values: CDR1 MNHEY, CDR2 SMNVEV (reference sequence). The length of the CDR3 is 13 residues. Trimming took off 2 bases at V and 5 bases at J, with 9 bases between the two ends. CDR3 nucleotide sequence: TGTGCCAGCAGTTTAGTAGGGAGGACTGAAGCTTTCTTT. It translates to CASSLVGRTEAFF.

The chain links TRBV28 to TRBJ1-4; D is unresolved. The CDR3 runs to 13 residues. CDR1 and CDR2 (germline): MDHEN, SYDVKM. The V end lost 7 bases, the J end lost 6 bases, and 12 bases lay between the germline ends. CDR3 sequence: CASISSGDEKLFF. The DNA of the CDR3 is TGTGCCAGCATCAGCTCCGGGGATGAAAAACTGTTTTTT. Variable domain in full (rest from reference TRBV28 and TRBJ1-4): DVKVTQSSRYLVKRTGEKVFLECVQDMDHENMFWYRQDPGLGLRLIYFSYDVKMKEKGDIPEGYSVSREKKERFSLILESASTNQTSMYLCASISSGDEKLFFGSGTQLSVL.

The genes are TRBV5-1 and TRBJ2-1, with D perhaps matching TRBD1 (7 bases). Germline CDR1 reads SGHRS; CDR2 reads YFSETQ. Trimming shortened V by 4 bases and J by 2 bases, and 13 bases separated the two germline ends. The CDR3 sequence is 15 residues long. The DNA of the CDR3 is TGCGCCAGCAGCCCCCAGGGGGGCGCCTACAATGAGCAGTTCTTC. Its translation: CASSPQGGAYNEQFF.

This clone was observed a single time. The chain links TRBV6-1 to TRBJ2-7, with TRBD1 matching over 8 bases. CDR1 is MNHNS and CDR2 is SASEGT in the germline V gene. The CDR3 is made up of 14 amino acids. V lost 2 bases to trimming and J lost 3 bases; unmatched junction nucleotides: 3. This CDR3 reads CASSEQGQDYEQYF. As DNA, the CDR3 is TGTGCCAGCAGTGAACAGGGACAGGACTACGAGCAGTACTTC.

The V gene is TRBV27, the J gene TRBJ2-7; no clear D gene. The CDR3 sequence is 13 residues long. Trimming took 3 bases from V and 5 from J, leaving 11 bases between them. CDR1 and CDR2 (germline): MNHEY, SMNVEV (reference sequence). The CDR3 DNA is TGTGCCAGCAGTTTTACAGCTGTAAACGAGCAGTACTTC. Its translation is CASSFTAVNEQYF.

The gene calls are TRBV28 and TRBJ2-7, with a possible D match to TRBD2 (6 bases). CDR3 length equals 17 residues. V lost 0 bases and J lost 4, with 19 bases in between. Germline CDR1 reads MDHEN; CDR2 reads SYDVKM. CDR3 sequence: CASSLWGLTGEQYEQYF. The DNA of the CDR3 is TGTGCCAGCAGTTTATGGGGGTTGACGGGAGAGCAATACGAGCAGTACTTC.

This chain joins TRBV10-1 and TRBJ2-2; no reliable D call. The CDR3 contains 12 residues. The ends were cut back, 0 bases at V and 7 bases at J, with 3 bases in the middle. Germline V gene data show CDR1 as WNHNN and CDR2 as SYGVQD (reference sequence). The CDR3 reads CASSESIGELFF. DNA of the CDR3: TGCGCCAGCAGTGAGTCTATCGGGGAGCTGTTTTTT.

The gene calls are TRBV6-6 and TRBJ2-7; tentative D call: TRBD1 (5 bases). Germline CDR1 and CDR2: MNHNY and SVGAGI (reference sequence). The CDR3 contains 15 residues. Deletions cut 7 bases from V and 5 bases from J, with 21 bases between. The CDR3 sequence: CASNPTGSPMHEQYF. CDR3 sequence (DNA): TGTGCCAGCAACCCCACAGGCTCACCCATGCACGAGCAGTACTTC.

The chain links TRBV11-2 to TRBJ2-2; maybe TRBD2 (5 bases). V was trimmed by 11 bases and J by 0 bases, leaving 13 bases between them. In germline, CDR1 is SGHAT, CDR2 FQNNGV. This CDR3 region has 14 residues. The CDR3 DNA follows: TGTGCCGGGCGACGGGGAGCGAACACCGGGGAGCTGTTTTTT. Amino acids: CAGRRGANTGELFF. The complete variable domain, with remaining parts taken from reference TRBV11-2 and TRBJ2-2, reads EAGVAQSPRYKIIEKRQSVAFWCNPISGHATLYWYQQILGQGPKLLIQFQNNGVVDDSQLPKDRFSAERLKGVDSTLKIQPAKLEDSAVYLCAGRRGANTGELFFGEGSRLTVL.